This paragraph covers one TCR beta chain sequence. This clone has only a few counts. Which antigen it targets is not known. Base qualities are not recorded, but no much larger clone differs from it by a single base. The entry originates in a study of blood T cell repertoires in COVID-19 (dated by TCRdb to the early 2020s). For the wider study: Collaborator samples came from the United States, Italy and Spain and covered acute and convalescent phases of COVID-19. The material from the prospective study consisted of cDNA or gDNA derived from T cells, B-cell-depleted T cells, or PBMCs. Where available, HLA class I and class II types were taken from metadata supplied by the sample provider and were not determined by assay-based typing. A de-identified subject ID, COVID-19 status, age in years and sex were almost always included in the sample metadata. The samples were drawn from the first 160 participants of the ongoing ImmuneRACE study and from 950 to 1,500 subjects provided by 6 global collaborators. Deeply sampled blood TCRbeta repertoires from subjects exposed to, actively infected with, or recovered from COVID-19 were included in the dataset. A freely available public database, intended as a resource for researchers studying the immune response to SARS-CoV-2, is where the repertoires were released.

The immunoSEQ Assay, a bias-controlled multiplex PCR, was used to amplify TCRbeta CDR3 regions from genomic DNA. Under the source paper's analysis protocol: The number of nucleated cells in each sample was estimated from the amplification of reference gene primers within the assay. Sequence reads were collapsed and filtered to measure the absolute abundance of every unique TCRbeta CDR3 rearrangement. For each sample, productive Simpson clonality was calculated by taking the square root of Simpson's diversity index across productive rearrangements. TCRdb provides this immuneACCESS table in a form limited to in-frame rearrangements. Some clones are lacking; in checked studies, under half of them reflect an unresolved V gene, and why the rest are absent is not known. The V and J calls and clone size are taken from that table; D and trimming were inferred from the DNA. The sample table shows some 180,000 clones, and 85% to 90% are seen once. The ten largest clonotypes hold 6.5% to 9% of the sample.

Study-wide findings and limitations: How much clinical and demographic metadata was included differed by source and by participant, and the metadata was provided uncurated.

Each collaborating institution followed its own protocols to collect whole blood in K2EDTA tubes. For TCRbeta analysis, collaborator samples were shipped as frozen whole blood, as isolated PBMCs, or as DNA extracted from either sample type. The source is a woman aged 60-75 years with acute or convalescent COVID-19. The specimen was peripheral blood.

The DNA is TGTGCCAGCTCACCGTCACAGCCCCGGGGAGAGACCCAGTACTTC. Protein translation: CASSPSQPRGETQYF. The chain is made from TRBV18 and TRBJ2-5, and TRBD2 may be the D gene, going by 5 matching bases. The V and J ends are trimmed by 3 bases and 4 bases, leaving 15 bases between them. From the cysteine up to the phenylalanine, the CDR3 has a length of 15 residues. The entry retains the CDR3 DNA only, 45 bases that are in frame from base 1. The germline V gene sets CDR1 to KGHSH and CDR2 to LQKENI.